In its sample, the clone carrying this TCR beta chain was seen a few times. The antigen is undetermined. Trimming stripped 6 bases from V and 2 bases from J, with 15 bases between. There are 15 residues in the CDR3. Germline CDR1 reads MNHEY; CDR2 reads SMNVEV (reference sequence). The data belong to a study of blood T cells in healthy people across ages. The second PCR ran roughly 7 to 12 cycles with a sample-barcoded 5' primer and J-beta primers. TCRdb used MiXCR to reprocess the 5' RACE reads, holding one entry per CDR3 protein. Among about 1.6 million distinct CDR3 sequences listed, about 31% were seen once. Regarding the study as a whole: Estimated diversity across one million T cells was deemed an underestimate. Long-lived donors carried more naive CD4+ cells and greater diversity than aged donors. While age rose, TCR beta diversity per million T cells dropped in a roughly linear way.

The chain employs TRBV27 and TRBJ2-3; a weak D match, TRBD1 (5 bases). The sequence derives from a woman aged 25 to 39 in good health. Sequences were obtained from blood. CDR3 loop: CASRLLDRHTDTQYF. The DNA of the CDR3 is TGTGCCAGCAGACTACTCGACAGACACACAGATACGCAGTATTTT.